This T cell receptor beta chain was retrieved from a study of early T cells in non-severe SARS-CoV-2 infection. Overall study: Sequencing input comprised bulk RNA from unsorted whole blood; chain pairing was not available. Study-level findings and limits: A preference for anti-spike CD8 responses marked VDJdb matching, which missed private and CD4 specificities.

Trimming cost V 5 bases and J 10 bases, with 9 bases left between them. CDR1 is SGHTA, CDR2 FQGNSA, per germline. The CDR3 runs to 12 residues. About this clonotype: The antigen remains undetermined.

Each single cDNA molecule received a unique molecular identifier. MiXCR, run by TCRdb on the 5' RACE reads, gives a single entry per CDR3 protein. The sample lists around 50,000 distinct CDR3 sequences, around 12% occurring once. This sequence was found in an adult who was a healthcare worker with PCR-confirmed SARS-CoV-2 infection or an uninfected control (not recorded which). J is TRBJ1-6 and V is TRBV7-2, with D hard to call. The source material was whole blood. CDR3 region: CASSSWGSPLHF. DNA of the CDR3: TGTGCCAGCAGCAGCTGGGGATCACCCCTCCACTTT.